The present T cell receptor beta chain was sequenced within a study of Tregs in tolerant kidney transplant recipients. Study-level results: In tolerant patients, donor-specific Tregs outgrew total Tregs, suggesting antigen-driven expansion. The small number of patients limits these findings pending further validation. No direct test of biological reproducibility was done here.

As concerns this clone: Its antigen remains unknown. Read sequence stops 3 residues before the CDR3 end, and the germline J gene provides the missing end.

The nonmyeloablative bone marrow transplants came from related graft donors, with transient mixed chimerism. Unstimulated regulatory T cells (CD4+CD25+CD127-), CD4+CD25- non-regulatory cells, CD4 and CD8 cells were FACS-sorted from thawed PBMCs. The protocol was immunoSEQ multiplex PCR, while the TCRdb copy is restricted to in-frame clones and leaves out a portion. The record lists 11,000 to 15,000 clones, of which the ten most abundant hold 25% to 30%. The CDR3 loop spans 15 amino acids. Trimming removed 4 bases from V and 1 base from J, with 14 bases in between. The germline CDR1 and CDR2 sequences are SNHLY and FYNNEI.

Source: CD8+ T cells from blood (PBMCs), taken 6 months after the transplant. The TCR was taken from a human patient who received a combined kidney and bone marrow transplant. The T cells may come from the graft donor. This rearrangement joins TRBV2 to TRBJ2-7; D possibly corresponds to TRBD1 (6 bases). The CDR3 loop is CASSGDGTPSYEQYF. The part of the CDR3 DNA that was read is TGTGCCAGCAGTGGGGACGGGACACCTTCCTACGAG.